This T cell receptor (beta chain) was retrieved from a study of T cell changes during pregnancy in multiple sclerosis. Germline values: CDR1 PRHDT, CDR2 FYEKMQ (reference sequence). CDR3 length: 13 amino acids. V was clipped by 4 bases and J by 6 bases; unmatched bases: 0. Sequencing was performed with immunoSEQ multiplex PCR; in TCRdb, only in-frame clones are kept and a portion is missing. Found here are 85,000 to 100,000 clones, around 92% of them singletons; the top ten hold 2.6%. This specimen consisted of peripheral blood, obtained in the first trimester of pregnancy. The chain joins TRBV13 to TRBJ2-4, with 10 nucleotides matching TRBD1. This TCR derives from a female donor with multiple sclerosis, enrolled in a pregnancy study. CDR3 in amino acids: CASSWTGGNIQYF. The CDR3 nucleotides are TGTGCCAGCAGCTGGACAGGGGGAAACATTCAGTACTTC.